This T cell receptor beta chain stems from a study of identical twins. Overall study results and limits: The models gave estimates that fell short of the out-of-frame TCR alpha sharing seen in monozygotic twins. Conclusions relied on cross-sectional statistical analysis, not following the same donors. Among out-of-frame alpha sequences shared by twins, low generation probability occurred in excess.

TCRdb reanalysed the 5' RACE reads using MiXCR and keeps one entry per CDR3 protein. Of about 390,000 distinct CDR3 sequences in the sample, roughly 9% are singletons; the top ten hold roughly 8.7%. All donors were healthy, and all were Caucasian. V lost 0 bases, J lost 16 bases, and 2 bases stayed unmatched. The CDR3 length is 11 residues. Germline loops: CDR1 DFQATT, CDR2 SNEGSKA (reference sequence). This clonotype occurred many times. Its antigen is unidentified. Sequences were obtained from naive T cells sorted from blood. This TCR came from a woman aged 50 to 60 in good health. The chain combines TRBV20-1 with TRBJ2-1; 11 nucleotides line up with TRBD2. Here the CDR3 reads CSARELAGVFF. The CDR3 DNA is TGCAGTGCTAGAGAACTAGCGGGAGTTTTCTTC.